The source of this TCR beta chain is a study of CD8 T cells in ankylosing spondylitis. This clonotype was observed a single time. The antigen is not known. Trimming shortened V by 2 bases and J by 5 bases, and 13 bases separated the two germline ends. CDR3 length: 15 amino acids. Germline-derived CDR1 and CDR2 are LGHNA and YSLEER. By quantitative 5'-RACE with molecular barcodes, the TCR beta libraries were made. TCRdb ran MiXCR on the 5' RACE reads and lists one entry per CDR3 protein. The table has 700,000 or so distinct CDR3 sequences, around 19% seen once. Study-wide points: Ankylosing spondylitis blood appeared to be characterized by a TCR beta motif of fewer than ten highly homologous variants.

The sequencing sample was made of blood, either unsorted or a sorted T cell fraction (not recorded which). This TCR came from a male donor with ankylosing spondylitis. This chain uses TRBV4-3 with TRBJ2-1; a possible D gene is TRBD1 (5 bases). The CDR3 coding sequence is TGCGCCAGCAGCCAATTTTTGACAGACAACAATGAGCAGTTCTTC. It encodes CASSQFLTDNNEQFF.